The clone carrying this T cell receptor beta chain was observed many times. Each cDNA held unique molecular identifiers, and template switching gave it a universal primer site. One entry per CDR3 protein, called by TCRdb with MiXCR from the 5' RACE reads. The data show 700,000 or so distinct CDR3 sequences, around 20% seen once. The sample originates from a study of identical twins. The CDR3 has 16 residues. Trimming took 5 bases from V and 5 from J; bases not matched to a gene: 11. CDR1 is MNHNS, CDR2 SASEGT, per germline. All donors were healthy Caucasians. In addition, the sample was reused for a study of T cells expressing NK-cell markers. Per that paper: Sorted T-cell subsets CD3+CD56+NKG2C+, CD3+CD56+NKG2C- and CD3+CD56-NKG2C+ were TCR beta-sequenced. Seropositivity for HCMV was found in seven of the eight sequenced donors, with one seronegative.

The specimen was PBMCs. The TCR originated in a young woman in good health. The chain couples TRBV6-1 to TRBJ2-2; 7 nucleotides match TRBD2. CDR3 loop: CASSPSGLPRTGELFF. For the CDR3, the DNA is TGTGCCAGCAGTCCTAGCGGCCTTCCCCGGACCGGGGAGCTGTTTTTT.